The TCR beta chain under discussion was sequenced for a study of T-cell reconstitution after alpha-beta-depleted transplantation in children (dated by TCRdb to 2015 to 2016). With respect to the entire study: The study quantitatively tracked T-cell immune reconstitution after TCRalphabeta/CD19-depleted allogeneic hematopoietic cell transplantation in children using TCR repertoire profiling.

The library was prepared using PCR. TCRdb shows the sequencer as Illumina HiSeq 2500. TCR library preparation used molecular barcoding, with unique molecular identifiers applied to normalize quantification of the TCRbeta repertoire. TCRdb reanalyzed the raw reads on its own, using fastp at Q25 for trimming and MiXCR for clone calling, and kept in-frame beta chains. CDR3 protein sequences are deduplicated, and each keeps its most common genes and DNA. Here the sample has 350,000 to 450,000 distinct CDR3 sequences; 20% occur a single time. Around 4% of the sample belongs to the ten largest clones. The germline ends are 18 bases apart after V is trimmed by 3 bases and J by 3 bases. The CDR1 and CDR2 encoded by the germline V gene (reference sequence) are DFQATT and SNEGSKA. The cysteine opens and the phenylalanine closes a CDR3 of 15 amino acids. The sequence is cut down to CDR3 DNA, 45 bases in frame from base 1.

This clonotype was picked up many times. Its antigen is not yet known. No base qualities exist here, and no much larger clone lies one base off it. This receptor was taken from a human donor who donated a stem cell graft to a child with acute myeloid leukemia. This specimen was PBMCs from the stem cell graft donor, taken from the stem cell graft. This chain joins TRBV20-1 to TRBJ2-7, with the D segment identity uncertain. The DNA reads as follows: TGCAGTGCTAGTGGGGTGAGCCCAGGCCGCTACGAGCAGTACTTC. Translated, this gives CSASGVSPGRYEQYF.